This T cell receptor beta chain was documented in a study of shared clonotypes between healthy human individuals. Study outcomes and limitations: Sorted-subset samples were not fully sequenced, rarefaction indicated. About 5% of naive CD4 clonotypes were shared across four donors.

TCRdb's table, derived via immunoSEQ multiplex PCR, lists solely in-frame clones and lacks some. Of approximately 320,000 clones in the sample, roughly 70% are singletons; the top ten hold 10%. Splitting the CD4+ cells yielded a CD45RA+ naive subset and a CD45RA-negative memory subset. Between the trimmed V and J ends, which lost 3 bases and 0 bases, there was a span of 10 bases. Per germline, CDR1 SNHLY and CDR2 FYNNEI. The CDR3 sequence is 15 residues long. This clone was recorded a few times. The antigen remains unidentified. This rearrangement joins TRBV2 to TRBJ2-3; D remains unclear. The clonotype was recovered from a man under 40 in good health. Sequencing input: memory CD4+ T cells sorted from blood. Subset specified: CD45RA-negative fraction. The CDR3 sequence: CASSERRPSTDTQYF. The DNA of the CDR3 is TGTGCCAGCAGTGAGAGGCGGCCTAGCACAGATACGCAGTATTTT.